This T cell receptor (beta chain) was sequenced for a study of blood T cells in healthy people across ages. CDR3 length equals 15 residues. V shed 4 bases, J shed 3 bases, and the junction held 6 bases outside the gene matches. From germline, CDR1 is SGHTA and CDR2 FQGTGA. A second PCR of 7 to 11 cycles used a sample-barcoded 5' primer and a J-beta primer mix. The template-switch adaptor was a 5' adaptor with 12 random nucleotides. It tagged each cDNA molecule. TCRdb redid the calling of the 5' RACE reads with MiXCR, one entry per CDR3 protein. The sample includes about 930,000 distinct CDR3 sequences, about 28% of them seen just once. A further study also used this sample, focusing on T cells of mothers and their children. According to that study: Each mother yielded more than 8 million TCR beta CDR3 reads. Each child yielded around 2.9 million reads.

This rearrangement joins TRBV7-3 to TRBJ2-4; 7 nucleotides line up with TRBD2. This receptor was taken from a woman aged 40 to 49 in good health. Sequenced material: blood. The DNA of the CDR3 is TGTGCCAGCAGCTGGGGGGGTGGCGACAAAAACATTCAGTACTTC. Its protein is CASSWGGGDKNIQYF.